This TCR beta chain was found in a study of CD8+CD57+ T cells in acquired aplastic anemia. The CDR3 loop spans 16 amino acids. V lost 8 bases, J lost 8 bases, and 16 bases stayed unmatched. Genomic DNA provided the template from which TCR beta VDJ and CDR3 profiles were obtained. TCRdb passed the reads through MiXCR, listing each CDR3 protein once. The sample records about 160,000 distinct CDR3 sequences, roughly 48% being singletons. The receptor's source is a human donor in good health. Material for sequencing was sorted CD4+, CD8+, or CD8+CD57+ T cells (not recorded which) from PBMCs. V gene TRBV12-3 or TRBV12-4 combines with J gene TRBJ1-5; 9 positions match TRBD1. The CDR3 DNA is TGTGCCAGCCGAATAGGACAGGGGACAATTTGGGAGCCCCAGCATTTT. This encodes CASRIGQGTIWEPQHF.